Shown below are 27 T cell receptor beta chains from a single sample sequenced in a study of shared T cell receptors in the human thymus. Sequenced by immunoSEQ multiplex PCR; TCRdb stores in-frame clones only, minus some. Here the sample spans about 500,000 clones, more than 75% being singletons. In addition, the sample was reused for a study of human thymus T cells.

Sequenced sample: thymocytes. These receptors were collected from a boy in the first two years of life with a congenital heart defect.

The chain has TRBV7-9 and TRBJ2-3; tentatively, D is TRBD2 (6 bases). The germline V gene has CDR1 SEHNR and CDR2 FQNEAQ (reference sequence). The V end was cut by 4 bases, the J end by 1 base, with 15 bases between. The CDR3 is 16 residues long. The CDR3 DNA is TGTGCCAGCAGCTCATCTCGGGGGAAGGGCACAGATACGCAGTATTTT. It yields the protein CASSSSRGKGTDTQYF.

CDR3 nucleotide sequence: TGTGCCAGCCGAACCTGGGACAGGACCTCCTACGAGCAGTACTTC. It is translated as CASRTWDRTSYEQYF. The chain has TRBV6-1 and TRBJ2-7, with 8 nucleotides matching TRBD1. V shed 8 bases and J 0 bases; nucleotides not matched to a gene: 9. The CDR3 is made up of 15 amino acids. Germline lookup yields CDR1 MNHNS and CDR2 SASEGT.

J is TRBJ2-3 and V is TRBV7-2, with 8 bases aligning to TRBD2. Germline trimming cut 5 bases from V and 0 bases from J; bases unmatched to any gene: 7. The CDR3 totals 16 residues. The V gene's germline CDR1 is SGHTA and CDR2 FQGNSA. The DNA for the CDR3 is TGTGCCAGCAGCCTGCTGCCTAGCGGGAGCACAGATACGCAGTATTTT. Protein sequence: CASSLLPSGSTDTQYF.

The V gene is TRBV9, the J gene TRBJ2-2; unclear D gene. This CDR3 is 14 amino acids long. Looked up from germline, CDR1 is SGDLS and CDR2 is YYNGEE. V was trimmed by 0 bases and J by 6 bases, leaving 9 bases between them. CDR3 in amino acids: CASSVVKQSGELFF. In DNA form, the CDR3 reads TGTGCCAGCAGCGTAGTAAAGCAATCCGGGGAGCTGTTTTTT. Full variable domain (outside the CDR3, taken from reference TRBV9 and TRBJ2-2): DSGVTQTPKHLITATGQRVTLRCSPRSGDLSVYWYQQSLDQGLQFLIQYYNGEERAKGNILERFSAQQFPDLHSELNLSSLELGDSALYFCASSVVKQSGELFFGEGSRLTVL.

The rearrangement links TRBV5-1 to TRBJ2-7; 7 bases map to TRBD1. The CDR3 totals 15 residues. The V and J ends lost 4 bases and 3 bases, in that order; junction bases with no gene match: 10. Germline CDR1 SGHRS, CDR2 YFSETQ. CDR3 nucleotide sequence: TGCGCCAGCAGCCCCCCGACAGGGCCCAGCTACGAGCAGTACTTC. Translated: CASSPPTGPSYEQYF.

The chain links TRBV7-2 to TRBJ2-7; TRBD2 aligns across 9 bases. Germline-derived CDR1 and CDR2 are SGHTA and FQGNSA. This CDR3 comprises 14 residues. The ends lost 1 base at V and 7 bases at J; junction bases unmatched: 5. Here the CDR3 reads CASSLGREGREQYF. In DNA form, the CDR3 reads TGTGCCAGCAGCTTAGGGCGGGAGGGAAGGGAGCAGTACTTC. Together with reference TRBV7-2 and TRBJ2-7, the CDR3 gives the full variable domain: GAGVSQSPSNKVTEKGKDVELRCDPISGHTALYWYRQSLGQGLEFLIYFQGNSAPDKSGLPSDRFSAERTGGSVSTLTIQRTQQEDSAVYLCASSLGREGREQYFGPGTRLTVT.

The chain couples TRBV25-1 to TRBJ2-1; TRBD1 agrees at 7 bases. With V trimmed by 3 bases and J by 1 base, 12 bases remained unmatched. CDR1 and CDR2 from the germline V gene are MGHDK and SYGVNS. The CDR3 length is 18 residues. The CDR3 coding sequence is TGTGCCAGCAGTGATAAGGGGGCCGACAGCCATTCCTACAATGAGCAGTTCTTC. This codes for CASSDKGADSHSYNEQFF.

The rearrangement links TRBV5-6 to TRBJ2-1, with 10 bases aligning to TRBD2. V gave up 3 bases and J gave up 8 bases; unmatched junction bases: 8. CDR3 length equals 15 residues. Looked up from germline, CDR1 is SGHDT and CDR2 is YYEEEE. The CDR3 loop reads CASSSSYSGRYEQFF. The CDR3 DNA follows: TGTGCCAGCAGCTCCTCCTATAGCGGGAGGTATGAGCAGTTCTTC.

The V and J genes are TRBV4-2 and TRBJ1-1; tentatively, D is TRBD1 (5 bases). Germline lookup yields CDR1 LGHNA and CDR2 YNFKEQ. Trimming shortened V by 0 bases and J by 3 bases, and 8 bases separated the two germline ends. The CDR3 contains 14 residues. CDR3 sequence (DNA): TGTGCCAGCAGCCAAGATTTAGGGGACACTGAAGCTTTCTTT. As protein: CASSQDLGDTEAFF.

Here the CDR3 reads CASSVLTNGKETQYF. The CDR3 region has the DNA TGTGCCAGCAGTGTATTGACTAACGGAAAAGAGACCCAGTACTTC. This chain connects TRBV6-1 to TRBJ2-5; possible D gene TRBD2, 5 bases. Per germline, CDR1 MNHNS and CDR2 SASEGT. Trimming stripped 4 bases from V and 3 bases from J, with 15 bases between. This CDR3 is 15 amino acids long.

The CDR3 loop is CASTLTGDYGYTF. The DNA of the CDR3 is TGTGCCAGCACCCTGACAGGGGACTATGGCTACACCTTC. The chain links TRBV2 to TRBJ1-2; 8 positions match TRBD1. CDR3 length: 13 residues. CDR1 SNHLY and CDR2 FYNNEI come from the germline V gene. Germline trimming cut 7 bases from V and 3 bases from J; bases unmatched to any gene: 4.

The chain links TRBV7-3 to TRBJ2-1; 12 nucleotides match TRBD2. V lost 2 bases to trimming and J lost 5 bases; unmatched junction nucleotides: 7. The V gene's germline CDR1 is SGHTA and CDR2 FQGTGA. CDR3 size: 17 residues. This CDR3 reads CASSLFGLAGGDNEQFF. The CDR3 DNA sequence: TGTGCCAGCAGCTTATTTGGCCTAGCGGGAGGGGACAATGAGCAGTTCTTC.

The chain joins TRBV10-2 to TRBJ2-7, with TRBD1 matching 7 bases. The CDR3 is 14 residues long. Germline V gene lookup returns CDR1 WSHSY and CDR2 SAAADI. Trimming removed 6 bases from V and 0 bases from J; junction bases left unmatched: 5. The CDR3 region has the DNA TGCGCCAGCAGCCCGGGACAGAACTCCTACGAGCAGTACTTC. This sequence encodes CASSPGQNSYEQYF.

V gene TRBV28 combines with J gene TRBJ1-2; D is unresolved. Looked up from germline, CDR1 is MDHEN and CDR2 is SYDVKM. The CDR3 has 12 amino acids. This chain's CDR3 is CAVGGTNYGYTF. The CDR3 DNA is TGTGCTGTAGGAGGGACTAACTATGGCTACACCTTC.

The J gene is TRBJ2-1, the V gene TRBV5-6; maybe TRBD2 (5 bases). Per the germline V gene, CDR1 is SGHDT and CDR2 is YYEEEE. V shed 3 bases and J shed 7 bases, with 23 bases lying between them. There are 17 residues in the CDR3. In DNA form, the CDR3 reads TGTGCCAGCAGCTGTTACACGAGCGGACTCCGTGATAATGAGCAGTTCTTC. Protein: CASSCYTSGLRDNEQFF.

The genes are TRBV27 and TRBJ2-1; 11 bases map to TRBD2. The CDR3 has 16 amino acids. Germline V lookup: CDR1 MNHEY, CDR2 SMNVEV (reference sequence). V lost 4 bases, J lost 2 bases, and 4 bases stayed unmatched. CDR3 protein: CASSSVTSGAYNEQFF. The CDR3 DNA sequence: TGTGCCAGCAGTTCCGTGACTAGCGGGGCCTACAATGAGCAGTTCTTC.

The CDR3 nucleotides read TGTGCCTGGTCCGAGAGGGACTGGGAGACCCAGTACTTC. It specifies CAWSERDWETQYF. This chain links TRBV30 with TRBJ2-5; D is possibly TRBD2 (6 bases). Germline V lookup: CDR1 GTSNPN, CDR2 SVGIG (reference sequence). V lost 5 bases and J lost 5, with 15 bases in between. This CDR3 comprises 13 residues.

V gene TRBV30 combines with J gene TRBJ2-7; D call uncertain. V gave up 4 bases and J gave up 5 bases, with 6 bases separating them. Germline CDR1 GTSNPN, CDR2 SVGIG (reference sequence). This CDR3 has 10 amino acids. This CDR3 is CAWKRNEQYF. DNA of the CDR3: TGTGCCTGGAAGCGAAACGAGCAGTACTTC. Full variable domain (remainder filled in from reference TRBV30 and TRBJ2-7): SQTIHQWPATLVQPVGSPLSLECTVEGTSNPNLYWYRQAAGRGLQLLFYSVGIGQISSEVPQNLSASRPQDRQFILSSKKLLLSDSGFYLCAWKRNEQYFGPGTRLTVT.

The chain couples TRBV7-9 to TRBJ1-1; D possibly corresponds to TRBD1 (6 bases). The CDR3 spans 14 residues. CDR1 is SEHNR and CDR2 is FQNEAQ in the germline V gene (reference sequence). The V and J ends lost 1 base and 6 bases respectively, with 12 bases between them. The chain's CDR3 is CASSLVRGASEAFF. The CDR3 DNA reads as TGTGCCAGCAGCTTAGTCCGGGGGGCATCTGAAGCTTTCTTT.

The chain carries TRBV7-9 and TRBJ2-7; TRBD2 matches 13 bases. J gave up 4 bases and V 5 bases, and 5 bases lay outside the gene matches. The germline gives CDR1 SEHNR, CDR2 FQNEAQ (reference sequence). The CDR3 has 15 amino acids. As DNA, the CDR3 is TGTGCCAGCAGCCCACAGACTAGCGGGAGGTACGAGCAGTACTTC. Translating gives CASSPQTSGRYEQYF.

The chain recombines TRBV4-3 with TRBJ2-7; 10 bases are shared with TRBD2. Trimming at V came to 0 bases and at J to 1 base, leaving 9 bases not matched to a gene. Germline CDR1 reads LGHNA; CDR2 reads YSLEER. This CDR3 has 18 amino acids. CDR3 amino acids: CASSQDLAGECGSYEQYF. In DNA form, the CDR3 reads TGCGCCAGCAGCCAAGACCTAGCGGGAGAGTGTGGTTCCTACGAGCAGTACTTC.

This rearrangement joins TRBV18 to TRBJ2-1; 7 bases line up with TRBD2. V gave up 6 bases and J gave up 2 bases; unmatched junction bases: 10. Germline V gives CDR1 KGHSH, CDR2 LQKENI. The length of the CDR3 is 16 residues. CDR3 sequence: CASSEVVGGAYNEQFF. In DNA, the CDR3 is TGTGCCAGCTCCGAAGTGGTGGGAGGGGCCTACAATGAGCAGTTCTTC. The full variable domain, completed using reference TRBV18 and TRBJ2-1, is NAGVMQNPRHLVRRRGQEARLRCSPMKGHSHVYWYRQLPEEGLKFMVYLQKENIIDESGMPKERFSAEFPKEGPSILRIQQVVRGDSAAYFCASSEVVGGAYNEQFFGPGTRLTVL.

The chain recombines TRBV21-1 with TRBJ2-7; no DNA check was done on the table's D call, TRBD1. TRBV21-1 is described as a pseudogene. The CDR3 extends over 14 amino acids. The CDR3 sequence: CASSQQGGSYEQYF. Written as DNA, the CDR3 is TGTGCCAGCAGCCAACAGGGGGGGAGCTACGAGCAGTACTTC.

This rearrangement joins TRBV4-3 to TRBJ1-4, with TRBD1 matching 8 bases. The CDR3 extends over 13 amino acids. Germline lookup yields CDR1 LGHNA and CDR2 YSLEER. V shed 3 bases, J shed 8 bases, and the junction held 2 bases outside the gene matches. In nucleotides, the CDR3 is TGCGCCAGCAGCCAGGCAGGGGGCGAAAAACTGTTTTTT. It specifies CASSQAGGEKLFF.

The rearrangement joins TRBV11-3 to TRBJ2-1; D is undetermined. Trimming cost V 0 bases and J 8 bases, with 5 bases left between them. CDR3 size: 12 residues. CDR1 is SGHNT and CDR2 is YENEEA in the germline V gene. CDR3 region: CASSLDSDEQFF. CDR3 nucleotides: TGTGCCAGCAGCTTAGACAGTGATGAGCAGTTCTTC.

The chain uses TRBV9 and TRBJ2-3; 7 bases line up with TRBD2. The V gene end was trimmed by 1 base and the J gene end by 0 bases; junction bases not matched to a gene: 5. CDR3 size: 16 residues. Germline CDR1 SGDLS, CDR2 YYNGEE. Here the CDR3 DNA reads TGTGCCAGCAGCGTAAGGGAGGGGATTAGCACAGATACGCAGTATTTT. Translation: CASSVREGISTDTQYF.

As for this clone: The same CDR3 can be traced to other DNA sequences in this sample. The gene calls are TRBV19 and TRBJ1-1; D unclear. CDR1 and CDR2 (germline): LNHDA, SQIVND (reference sequence). The V end was cut by 5 bases, the J end by 4 bases, with 5 bases between. There are 11 residues in the CDR3. The DNA of the CDR3 is TGTGCCAGTAGTCGGGGCACTGAAGCTTTCTTT. It specifies CASSRGTEAFF.